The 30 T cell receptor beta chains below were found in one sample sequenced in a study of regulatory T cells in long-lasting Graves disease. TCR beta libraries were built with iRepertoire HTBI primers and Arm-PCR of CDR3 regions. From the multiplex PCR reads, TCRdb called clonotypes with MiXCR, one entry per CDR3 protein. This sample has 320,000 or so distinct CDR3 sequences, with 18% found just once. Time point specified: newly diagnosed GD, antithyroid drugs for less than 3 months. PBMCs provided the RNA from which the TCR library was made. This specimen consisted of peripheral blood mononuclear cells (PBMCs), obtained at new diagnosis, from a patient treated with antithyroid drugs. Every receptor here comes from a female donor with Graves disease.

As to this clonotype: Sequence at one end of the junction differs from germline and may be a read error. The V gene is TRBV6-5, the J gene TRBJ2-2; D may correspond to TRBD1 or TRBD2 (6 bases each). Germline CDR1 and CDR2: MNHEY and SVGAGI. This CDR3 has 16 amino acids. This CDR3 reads CASSYSGARDTGELFF. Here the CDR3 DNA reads TGTGCCAGCAGCTACTCGGGGGCCAGGGACACCGGGGAGCTGTTTTTT.

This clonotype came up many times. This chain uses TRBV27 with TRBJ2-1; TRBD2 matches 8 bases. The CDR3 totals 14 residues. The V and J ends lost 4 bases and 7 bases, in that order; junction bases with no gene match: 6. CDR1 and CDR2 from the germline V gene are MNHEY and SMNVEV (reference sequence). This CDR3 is CASSYGTRGNEQFF. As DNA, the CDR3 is TGTGCCAGCAGTTATGGGACTAGGGGGAATGAGCAGTTCTTC.

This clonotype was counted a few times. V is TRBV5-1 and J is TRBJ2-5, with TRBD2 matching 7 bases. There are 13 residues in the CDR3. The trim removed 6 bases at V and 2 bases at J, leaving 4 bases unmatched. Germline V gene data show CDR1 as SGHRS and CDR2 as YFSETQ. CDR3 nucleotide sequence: TGCGCCAGCAACCTGGGAGGGCAAGAGACCCAGTACTTC. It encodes CASNLGGQETQYF. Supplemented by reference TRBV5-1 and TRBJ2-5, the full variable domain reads KAGVTQTPRYLIKTRGQQVTLSCSPISGHRSVSWYQQTPGQGLQFLFEYFSETQRNKGNFPGRFSGRQFSNSRSEMNVSTLELGDSALYLCASNLGGQETQYFGPGTRLLVL.

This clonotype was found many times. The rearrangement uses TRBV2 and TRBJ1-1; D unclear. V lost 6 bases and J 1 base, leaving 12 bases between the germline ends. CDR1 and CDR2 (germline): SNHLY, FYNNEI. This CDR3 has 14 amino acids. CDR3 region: CASRTDPANTEAFF. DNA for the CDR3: TGTGCCAGCAGGACCGACCCCGCGAACACTGAAGCTTTCTTT.

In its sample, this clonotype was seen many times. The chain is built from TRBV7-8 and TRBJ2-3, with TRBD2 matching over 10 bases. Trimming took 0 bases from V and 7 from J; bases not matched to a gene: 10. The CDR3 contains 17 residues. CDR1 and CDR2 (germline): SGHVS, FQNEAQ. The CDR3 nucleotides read TGTGCCAGCAGCTTAGCGGAGGGTCTAGCGGGGGCCAATACGCAGTATTTT. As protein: CASSLAEGLAGANTQYF.

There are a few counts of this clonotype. The CDR3 sequence: CASSKNRNTIYF. For the CDR3, the DNA is TGTGCCAGTAGTAAGAATAGAAACACCATATATTTT. The chain uses TRBV19 and TRBJ1-3; D not resolved. Trimming took off 4 bases at V and 5 bases at J, with 6 bases between the two ends. The CDR3 length is 12 residues. Germline V gene lookup returns CDR1 LNHDA and CDR2 SQIVND (reference sequence).

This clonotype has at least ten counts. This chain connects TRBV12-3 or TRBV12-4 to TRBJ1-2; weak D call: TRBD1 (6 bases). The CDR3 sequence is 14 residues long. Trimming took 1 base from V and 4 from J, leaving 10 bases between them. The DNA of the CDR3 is TGTGCCAGCAGTTTAGGTGGGGGGCTCTATGGCTACACCTTC. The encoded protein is CASSLGGGLYGYTF.

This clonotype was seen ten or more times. The CDR3 region has the DNA TGTGCCAGCTCACAGGACAGGGACGATCAGCCCCAGCATTTT. It translates to CASSQDRDDQPQHF. The chain joins TRBV18 to TRBJ1-5; 8 bases fit TRBD1. CDR1 and CDR2 from the germline V gene are KGHSH and LQKENI. J gave up 5 bases and V 4 bases, and 4 bases lay outside the gene matches. The CDR3 loop spans 14 amino acids.

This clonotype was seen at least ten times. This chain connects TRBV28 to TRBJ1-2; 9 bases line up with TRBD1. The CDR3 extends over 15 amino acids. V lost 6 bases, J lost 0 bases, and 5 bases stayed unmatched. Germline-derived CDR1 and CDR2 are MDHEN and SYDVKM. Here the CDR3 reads CASSFGQGTNYGYTF. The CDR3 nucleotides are TGTGCCAGCAGCTTCGGACAGGGGACTAACTATGGCTACACCTTC.

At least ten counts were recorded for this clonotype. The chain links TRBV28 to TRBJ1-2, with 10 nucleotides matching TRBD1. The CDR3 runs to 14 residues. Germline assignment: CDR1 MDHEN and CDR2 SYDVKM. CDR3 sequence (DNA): TGTGCATCCGACAGGGGGCTGATGGGCTATGGCTACACCTTC. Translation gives CASDRGLMGYGYTF.

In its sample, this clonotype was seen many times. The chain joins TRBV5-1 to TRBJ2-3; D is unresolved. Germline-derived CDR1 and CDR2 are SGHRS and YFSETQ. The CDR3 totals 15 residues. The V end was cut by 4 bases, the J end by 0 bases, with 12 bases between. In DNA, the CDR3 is TGCGCCAGCAGCCAAGATACAACTAGCACAGATACGCAGTATTTT. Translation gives CASSQDTTSTDTQYF. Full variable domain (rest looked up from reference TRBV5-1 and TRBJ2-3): KAGVTQTPRYLIKTRGQQVTLSCSPISGHRSVSWYQQTPGQGLQFLFEYFSETQRNKGNFPGRFSGRQFSNSRSEMNVSTLELGDSALYLCASSQDTTSTDTQYFGPGTRLTVL.

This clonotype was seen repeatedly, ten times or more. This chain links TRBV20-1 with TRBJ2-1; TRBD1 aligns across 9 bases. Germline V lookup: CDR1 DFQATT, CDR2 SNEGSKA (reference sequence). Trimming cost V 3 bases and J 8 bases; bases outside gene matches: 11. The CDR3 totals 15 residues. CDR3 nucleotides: TGCAGTGCTAGGGGTGGGGGACAGGGTAAGGATGAGCAGTTCTTC. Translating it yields CSARGGGQGKDEQFF.

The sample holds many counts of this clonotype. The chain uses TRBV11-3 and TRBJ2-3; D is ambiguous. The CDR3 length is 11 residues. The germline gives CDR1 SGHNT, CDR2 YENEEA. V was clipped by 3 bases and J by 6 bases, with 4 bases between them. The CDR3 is CASSLWDTQYF. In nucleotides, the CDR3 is TGTGCCAGCAGCTTGTGGGATACGCAGTATTTT.

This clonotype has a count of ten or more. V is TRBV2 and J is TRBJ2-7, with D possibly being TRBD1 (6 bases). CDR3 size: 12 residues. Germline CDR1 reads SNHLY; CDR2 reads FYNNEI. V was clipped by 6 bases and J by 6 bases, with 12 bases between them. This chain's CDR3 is CASRETGIEQYF. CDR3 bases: TGTGCCAGCAGAGAAACAGGGATCGAGCAGTACTTC.

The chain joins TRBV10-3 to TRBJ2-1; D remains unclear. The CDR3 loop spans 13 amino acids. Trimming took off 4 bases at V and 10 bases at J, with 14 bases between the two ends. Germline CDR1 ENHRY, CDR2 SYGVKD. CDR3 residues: CAISVIRDGEQFF. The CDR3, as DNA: TGTGCCATCAGTGTAATCCGCGACGGGGAGCAGTTCTTC.

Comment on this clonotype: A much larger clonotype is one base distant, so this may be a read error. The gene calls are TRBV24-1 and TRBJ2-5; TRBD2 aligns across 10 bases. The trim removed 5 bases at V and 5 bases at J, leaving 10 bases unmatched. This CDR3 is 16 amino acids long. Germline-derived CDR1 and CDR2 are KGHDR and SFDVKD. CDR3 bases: TGTGCCACCAGTGGCAATATAGCGGGAGGTAGGGAGACCCAGTACTTC. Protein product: CATSGNIAGGRETQYF.

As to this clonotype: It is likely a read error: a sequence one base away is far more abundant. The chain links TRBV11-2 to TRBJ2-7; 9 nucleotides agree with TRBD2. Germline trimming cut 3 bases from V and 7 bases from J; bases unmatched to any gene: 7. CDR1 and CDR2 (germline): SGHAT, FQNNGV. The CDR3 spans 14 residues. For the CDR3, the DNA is TGTGCCAGCAGCTTCGGGACTAGCTTCACAGAGCAGTACTTC. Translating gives CASSFGTSFTEQYF. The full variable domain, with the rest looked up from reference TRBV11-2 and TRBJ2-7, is EAGVAQSPRYKIIEKRQSVAFWCNPISGHATLYWYQQILGQGPKLLIQFQNNGVVDDSQLPKDRFSAERLKGVDSTLKIQPAKLEDSAVYLCASSFGTSFTEQYFGPGTRLTVT.

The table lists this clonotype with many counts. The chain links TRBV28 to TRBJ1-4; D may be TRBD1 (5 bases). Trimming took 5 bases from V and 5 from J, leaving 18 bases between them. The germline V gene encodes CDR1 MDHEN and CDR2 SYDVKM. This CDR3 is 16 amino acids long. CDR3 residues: CASSPGPLESNEKLFF. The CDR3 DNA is TGTGCCAGCAGTCCGGGACCTCTGGAGTCCAATGAAAAACTGTTTTTT.

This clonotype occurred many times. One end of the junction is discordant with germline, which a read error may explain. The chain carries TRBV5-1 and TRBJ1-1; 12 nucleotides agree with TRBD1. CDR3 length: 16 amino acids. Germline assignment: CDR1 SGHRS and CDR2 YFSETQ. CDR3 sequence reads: CASSRGQGARDTEAFF. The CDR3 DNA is TGTGCCAGCAGCAGGGGACAGGGGGCGCGGGACACTGAAGCTTTCTTT.

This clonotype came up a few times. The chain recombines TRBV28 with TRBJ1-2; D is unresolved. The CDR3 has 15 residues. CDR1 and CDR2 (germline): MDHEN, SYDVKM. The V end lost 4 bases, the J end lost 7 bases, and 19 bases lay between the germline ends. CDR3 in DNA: TGTGCCAGCAGTTCCCGCCCCTCAGGATCGGTTGGCTACACCTTC. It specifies CASSSRPSGSVGYTF.

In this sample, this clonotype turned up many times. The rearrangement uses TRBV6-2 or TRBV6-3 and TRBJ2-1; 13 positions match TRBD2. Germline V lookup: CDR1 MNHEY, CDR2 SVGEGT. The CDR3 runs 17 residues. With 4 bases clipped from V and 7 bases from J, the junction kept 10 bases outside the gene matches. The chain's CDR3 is CASSSRGLAGARNEQFF. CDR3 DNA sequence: TGTGCCAGCAGTTCTAGAGGACTAGCGGGAGCGCGTAATGAGCAGTTCTTC.

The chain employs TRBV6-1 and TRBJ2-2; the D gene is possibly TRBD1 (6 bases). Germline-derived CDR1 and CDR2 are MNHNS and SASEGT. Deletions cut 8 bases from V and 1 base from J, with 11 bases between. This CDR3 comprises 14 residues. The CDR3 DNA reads TGTGCCAGCTCCGACAGGATGAACACCGGGGAGCTGTTTTTT. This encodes CASSDRMNTGELFF.

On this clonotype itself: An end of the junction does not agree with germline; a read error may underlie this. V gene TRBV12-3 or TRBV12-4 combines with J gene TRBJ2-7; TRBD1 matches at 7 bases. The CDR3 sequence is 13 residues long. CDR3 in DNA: TGCGCCAGCAGTCAGATACAGGGGTACGAGCAGTACTTC. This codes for CASSQIQGYEQYF.

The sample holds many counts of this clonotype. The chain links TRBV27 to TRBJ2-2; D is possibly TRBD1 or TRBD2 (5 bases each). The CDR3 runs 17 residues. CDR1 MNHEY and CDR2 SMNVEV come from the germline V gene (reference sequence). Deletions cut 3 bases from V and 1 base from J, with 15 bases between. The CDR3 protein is CASSFISWDVNTGELFF. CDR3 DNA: TGTGCCAGCAGTTTCATATCCTGGGACGTGAACACCGGGGAGCTGTTTTTT.

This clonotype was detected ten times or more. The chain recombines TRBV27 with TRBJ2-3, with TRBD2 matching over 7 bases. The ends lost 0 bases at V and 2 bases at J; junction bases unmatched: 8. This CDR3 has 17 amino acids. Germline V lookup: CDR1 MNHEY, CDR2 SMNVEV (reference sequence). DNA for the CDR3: TGTGCCAGCAGTTTATCCTGGGCGGGAGTGATCACAGATACGCAGTATTTT. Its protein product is CASSLSWAGVITDTQYF.

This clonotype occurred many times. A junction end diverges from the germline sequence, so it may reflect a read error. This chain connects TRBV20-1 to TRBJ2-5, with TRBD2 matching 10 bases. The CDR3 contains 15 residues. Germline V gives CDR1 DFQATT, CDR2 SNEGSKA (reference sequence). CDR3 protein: CSAFPGTSVQGTQYF. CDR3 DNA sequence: TGCAGTGCTTTTCCCGGGACTAGCGTACAAGGGACCCAGTACTTC.

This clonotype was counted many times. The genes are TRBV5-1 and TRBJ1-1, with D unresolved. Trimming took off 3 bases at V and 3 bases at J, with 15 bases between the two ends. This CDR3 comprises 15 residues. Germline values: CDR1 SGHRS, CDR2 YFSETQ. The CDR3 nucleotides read TGCGCCAGCAGCTACGCCGCGGGGAAGGACACTGAAGCTTTCTTT. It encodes CASSYAAGKDTEAFF.

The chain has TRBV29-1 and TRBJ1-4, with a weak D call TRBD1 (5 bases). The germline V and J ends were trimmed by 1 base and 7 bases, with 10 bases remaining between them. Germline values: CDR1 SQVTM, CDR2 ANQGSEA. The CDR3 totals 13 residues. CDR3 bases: TGCAGCGTTGAAGGGCAGGGCGGTGAAAAACTGTTTTTT. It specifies CSVEGQGGEKLFF. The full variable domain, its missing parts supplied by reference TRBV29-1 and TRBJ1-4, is SAVISQKPSRDICQRGTSLTIQCQVDSQVTMMFWYRQQPGQSLTLIATANQGSEATYESGFVIDKFPISRPNLTFSTLTVSNMSPEDSSIYLCSVEGQGGEKLFFGSGTQLSVL.

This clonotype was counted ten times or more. CDR3 DNA sequence: TGTGCCAGCACCTTCCGGGGTCATGAGCAGTTCTTC. This translates into CASTFRGHEQFF. The V and J genes are TRBV9 and TRBJ2-1, with D possibly TRBD2 on 5 matching bases. There are 12 residues in the CDR3. V lost 6 bases and J lost 8, with 12 bases in between. CDR1 is SGDLS and CDR2 is YYNGEE in the germline V gene.

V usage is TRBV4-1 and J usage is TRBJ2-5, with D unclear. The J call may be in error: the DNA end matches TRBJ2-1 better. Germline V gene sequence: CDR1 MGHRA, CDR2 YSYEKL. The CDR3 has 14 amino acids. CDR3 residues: CASSLMPSAVEQFF. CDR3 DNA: TGCGCCAGCAGCCTGATGCCTTCGGCTGTTGAGCAGTTCTTC.